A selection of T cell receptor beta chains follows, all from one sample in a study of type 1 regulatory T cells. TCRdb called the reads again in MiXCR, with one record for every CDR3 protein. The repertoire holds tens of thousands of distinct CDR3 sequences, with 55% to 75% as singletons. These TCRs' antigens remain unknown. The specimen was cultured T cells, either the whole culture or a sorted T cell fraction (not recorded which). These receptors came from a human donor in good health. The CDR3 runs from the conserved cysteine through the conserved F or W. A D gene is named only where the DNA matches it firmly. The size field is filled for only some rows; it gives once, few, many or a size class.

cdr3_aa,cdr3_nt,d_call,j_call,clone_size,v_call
CASSPQRGFNYGYTF,TGTGCCAGCAGCCCCCAGAGGGGTTTTAACTATGGCTACACCTTC,NA,TRBJ1-2,NA,TRBV7-8
CASSKTGKGYTF,TGTGCCAGCAGCAAGACAGGGAAGGGCTACACCTTC,TRBD1,TRBJ1-2,NA,TRBV7-9
CASSQIQPSTGELFF,TGTGCCAGCAGCCAAATCCAGCCCTCCACCGGGGAGCTGTTTTTT,NA,TRBJ2-2,few,TRBV3-1
CASSETALHNSPLHF,TGTGCCAGCAGCGAAACGGCCCTTCATAATTCACCCCTCCACTTT,NA,TRBJ1-6,NA,TRBV2
CSARRGGGQETQYF,TGCAGTGCTAGACGTGGCGGGGGGCAAGAGACCCAGTACTTC,TRBD2,TRBJ2-5,NA,TRBV20-1
CASSLQAGDSYNEQFF,TGCGCCAGCAGCTTACAAGCGGGGGACTCCTACAATGAGCAGTTCTTC,TRBD2,TRBJ2-1,NA,TRBV5-1
CASSLAPIAGGRTDTQYF,TGTGCCAGCAGCCTCGCGCCCATAGCGGGGGGGCGCACAGATACGCAGTATTTT,TRBD2,TRBJ2-3,NA,TRBV11-3
CASSLRSARVELFF,TGTGCCAGCAGCTTAAGGTCGGCCAGGGTGGAGCTGTTTTTT,NA,TRBJ2-2,medium-sized,TRBV7-2
CASSSQGGGFYEQYF,TGTGCCAGCAGCTCCCAGGGTGGAGGGTTCTACGAGCAGTACTTC,NA,TRBJ2-7,NA,TRBV7-2
CASSLRGLIQETQYF,TGTGCCAGCAGCTTACGGGGGCTCATACAAGAGACCCAGTACTTC,NA,TRBJ2-5,NA,TRBV11-1
CASSPAGAGLAAFF,TGTGCCAGCAGCCCTGCGGGTGCAGGGTTGGCAGCTTTCTTT,NA,TRBJ1-1,NA,TRBV3-1
CASSRDRETQYF,TGCGCCAGCAGCCGGGACAGAGAGACCCAGTACTTC,TRBD1,TRBJ2-5,medium-sized,TRBV5-1
CASSPQGGYGYTF,TGTGCCAGCAGCCCGCAGGGTGGGTATGGCTACACCTTC,NA,TRBJ1-2,NA,TRBV7-2
CASTVSQGRYTEAFF,TGTGCCAGCACAGTTTCTCAGGGGAGGTACACTGAGGCTTTCTTT,NA,TRBJ1-1,NA,TRBV28
CSASRGGPSGELFF,TGCAGTGCTTCGAGGGGGGGCCCCTCCGGGGAGCTGTTTTTT,NA,TRBJ2-2,NA,TRBV20-1
CASSVSRHGYTF,TGTGCCAGCAGTGTGTCCAGGCATGGCTACACCTTC,NA,TRBJ1-2,once,TRBV6-1
CASSYPPGFHEQYF,TGTGCCAGCAGTTATCCTCCGGGGTTCCACGAGCAGTACTTC,NA,TRBJ2-7,few,TRBV6-2/TRBV6-3
CASSLENSNEQFF,TGTGCCAGCAGCTTAGAGAACAGCAATGAGCAGTTCTTC,NA,TRBJ2-1,once,TRBV11-2
CSARDLRGQGGTDTQYF,TGCAGTGCTAGAGATCTCAGGGGACAGGGAGGCACAGATACGCAGTATTTT,TRBD1,TRBJ2-3,once,TRBV20-1
CASSLVGSISGGLFF,TGTGCCAGCAGCTTAGTTGGGAGCATCTCCGGGGGGCTGTTTTTT,NA,TRBJ2-2,NA,TRBV7-2
CASSPRDRGYTGELFF,TGTGCCAGCAGTCCCCGGGACAGGGGATATACCGGGGAGCTGTTTTTT,TRBD1,TRBJ2-2,few,TRBV27
CSAASTGTSGGNEQFF,TGCAGTGCTGCCAGCACCGGGACTAGCGGGGGGAATGAGCAGTTCTTC,TRBD2,TRBJ2-1,few,TRBV20-1
CSARPWGQSGELFF,TGCAGTGCTAGACCTTGGGGGCAGAGCGGGGAGCTGTTTTTT,NA,TRBJ2-2,NA,TRBV20-1
CSVFTVNYGYTF,TGCAGCGTTTTTACAGTGAACTATGGCTACACCTTC,NA,TRBJ1-2,NA,TRBV29-1
CASSPSGAYTDTQYF,TGTGCCAGCAGCCCGTCGGGGGCTTACACAGATACGCAGTATTTT,NA,TRBJ2-3,NA,TRBV7-2
CASSQVSGQGHYGYTF,TGCGCCAGCAGCCAAGTGTCTGGCCAGGGACACTATGGCTACACCTTC,NA,TRBJ1-2,NA,TRBV4-3
CASSLQRIASSPLHF,TGTGCCAGCAGCCTCCAGCGCATCGCATCCTCACCCCTCCACTTT,NA,TRBJ1-6,few,TRBV7-2
CASRPGSLRSSYNSPLHF,TGTGCCAGCAGACCGGGATCCCTTAGGAGCTCCTATAATTCACCCCTCCACTTT,NA,TRBJ1-6,once,TRBV6-2/TRBV6-3
CASSQDPAARKTGELFF,TGCGCCAGCAGCCAAGATCCGGCGGCGAGAAAAACCGGGGAGCTGTTTTTT,NA,TRBJ2-2,NA,TRBV4-3
CASSLPPIYGYTF,TGTGCCAGCAGCTTACCGCCAATCTATGGCTACACCTTC,NA,TRBJ1-2,NA,TRBV7-2
CASALGNEQFF,TGCGCCAGCGCTTTAGGGAATGAGCAGTTCTTC,NA,TRBJ2-1,NA,TRBV5-1
CASSPAGNEQFF,TGTGCCAGCAGCCCCGCGGGCAATGAGCAGTTCTTC,NA,TRBJ2-1,NA,TRBV7-9
CSASWQGNQPQHF,TGCAGTGCTAGTTGGCAGGGAAATCAGCCCCAGCATTTT,NA,TRBJ1-5,NA,TRBV20-1
CASLNRRGGTEAFF,TGTGCCAGCTTGAACAGGCGCGGGGGGACTGAAGCTTTCTTT,NA,TRBJ1-1,NA,TRBV19
CSARYRDRYPQYF,TGCAGTGCTAGGTACCGGGACCGTTATCCGCAGTATTTT,NA,TRBJ2-3,NA,TRBV20-1
CASSLEAGAEAFF,TGCGCCAGCAGCTTGGAAGCAGGAGCTGAAGCTTTCTTT,NA,TRBJ1-1,NA,TRBV5-1
CASSSSYWTHPQYF,TGTGCCAGCAGCTCCTCTTATTGGACCCATCCCCAGTACTTC,NA,TRBJ2-5,NA,TRBV7-2
CASSFQGSSTDTQYF,TGTGCCAGCAGCTTTCAGGGGTCAAGCACAGATACGCAGTATTTT,NA,TRBJ2-3,NA,TRBV5-5
CSATDRVLYNEQFF,TGCAGTGCTACCGACAGGGTACTCTACAATGAGCAGTTCTTC,TRBD1,TRBJ2-1,NA,TRBV20-1
CASRVVDNEKLFF,TGTGCCAGCAGAGTGGTGGATAATGAAAAACTGTTTTTT,NA,TRBJ1-4,NA,TRBV6-4
CASSNTRTANTEAFF,TGTGCCAGTAGTAATACTCGGACTGCGAACACTGAAGCTTTCTTT,NA,TRBJ1-1,NA,TRBV19
CASSLGPGGLRDTQYF,TGTGCCAGCAGCTTAGGGCCGGGGGGGTTACGAGATACGCAGTATTTT,TRBD2,TRBJ2-3,NA,TRBV7-2
CASSPAEVETQYF,TGTGCCAGCAGCCCGGCGGAGGTAGAGACCCAGTACTTC,NA,TRBJ2-5,NA,TRBV3-1
CASSLGQGGFGYGYTF,TGCGCCAGCAGCTTGGGACAGGGCGGTTTTGGCTATGGCTACACCTTC,TRBD1,TRBJ1-2,NA,TRBV5-1
CASSVGLSPLHF,TGTGCCAGCAGTGTGGGGCTTTCACCCCTCCACTTT,NA,TRBJ1-6,NA,TRBV6-1
CSASVTWGARETQYF,TGCAGTGCTAGCGTGACGTGGGGGGCTCGCGAGACCCAGTACTTC,NA,TRBJ2-5,NA,TRBV20-1
CATLGRVRETQYF,TGTGCCACCTTAGGCAGGGTTCGGGAGACCCAGTACTTC,NA,TRBJ2-5,NA,TRBV19
CASSPIGRENTEAFF,TGCGCCAGCAGCCCAATCGGACGGGAGAACACTGAAGCTTTCTTT,NA,TRBJ1-1,NA,TRBV4-1